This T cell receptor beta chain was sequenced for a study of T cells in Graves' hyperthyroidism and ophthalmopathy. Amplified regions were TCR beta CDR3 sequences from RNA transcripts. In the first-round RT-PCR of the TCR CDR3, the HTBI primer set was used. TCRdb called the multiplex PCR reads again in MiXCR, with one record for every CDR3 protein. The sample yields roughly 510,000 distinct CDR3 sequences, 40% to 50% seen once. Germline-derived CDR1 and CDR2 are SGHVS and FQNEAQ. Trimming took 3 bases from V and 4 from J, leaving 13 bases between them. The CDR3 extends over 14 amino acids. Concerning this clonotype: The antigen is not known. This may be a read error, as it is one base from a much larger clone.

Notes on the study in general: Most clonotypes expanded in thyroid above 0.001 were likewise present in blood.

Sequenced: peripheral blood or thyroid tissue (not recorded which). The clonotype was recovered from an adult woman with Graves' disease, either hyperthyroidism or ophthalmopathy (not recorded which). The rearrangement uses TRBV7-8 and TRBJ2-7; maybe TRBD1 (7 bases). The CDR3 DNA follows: TGTGCCAGCAGCTTCCCACAGGGGACTTACGAGCAGTACTTC. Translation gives CASSFPQGTYEQYF.